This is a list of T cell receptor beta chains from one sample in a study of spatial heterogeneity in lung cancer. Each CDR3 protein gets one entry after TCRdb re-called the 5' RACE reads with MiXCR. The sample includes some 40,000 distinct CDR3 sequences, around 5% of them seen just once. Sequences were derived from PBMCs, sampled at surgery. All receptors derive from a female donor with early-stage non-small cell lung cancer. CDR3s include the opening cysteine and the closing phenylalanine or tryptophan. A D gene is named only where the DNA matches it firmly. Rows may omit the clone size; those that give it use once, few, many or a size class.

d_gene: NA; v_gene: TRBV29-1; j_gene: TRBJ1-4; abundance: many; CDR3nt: TGCAGCGTTGAAGGAGGGGGGGAGAATGAAAAACTGTTTTTT; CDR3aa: CSVEGGGENEKLFF
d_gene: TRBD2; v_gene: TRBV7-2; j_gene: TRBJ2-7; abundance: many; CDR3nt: TGTGCCAGCAGCCCCGGGGGGGCTTACTCCTACGAGCAGTACTTC; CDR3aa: CASSPGGAYSYEQYF
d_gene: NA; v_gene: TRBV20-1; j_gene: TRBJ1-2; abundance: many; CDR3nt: TGCAGTGTCCCCGCCTCTGGGGACAACCTCATATATGGCTACACCTTC; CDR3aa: CSVPASGDNLIYGYTF
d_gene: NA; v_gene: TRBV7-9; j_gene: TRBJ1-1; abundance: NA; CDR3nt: TGTGCCAGCAGTTCCTACAGGGCAGTGAACACTGAAGCTTTCTTT; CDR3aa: CASSSYRAVNTEAFF
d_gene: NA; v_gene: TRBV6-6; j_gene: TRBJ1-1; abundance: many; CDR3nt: TGTGCCAGCAGTTACGGGGTTTTTTACACTGAAGCTTTCTTT; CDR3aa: CASSYGVFYTEAFF
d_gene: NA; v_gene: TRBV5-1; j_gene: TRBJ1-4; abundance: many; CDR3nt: TGCGCCAGCAGCTTGGCTTACAGAGACACAGAAAAACTGTTTTTT; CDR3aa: CASSLAYRDTEKLFF
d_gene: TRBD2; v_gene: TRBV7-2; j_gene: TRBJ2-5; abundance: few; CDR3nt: TGTGCCAGCAGCCCAGCGGGGGGGCAAGAGACCCAGTACTTC; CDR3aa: CASSPAGGQETQYF
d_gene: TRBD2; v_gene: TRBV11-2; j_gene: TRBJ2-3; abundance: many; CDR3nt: TGTGCCAGCAGCTTAGATGGCGGGGGATCGGATACGCAGTATTTT; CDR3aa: CASSLDGGGSDTQYF
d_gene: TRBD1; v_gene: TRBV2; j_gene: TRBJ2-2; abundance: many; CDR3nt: TGTGCCAGCAGGGCCGGGACAGGGGACGGGGAGCTGTTTTTT; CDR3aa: CASRAGTGDGELFF
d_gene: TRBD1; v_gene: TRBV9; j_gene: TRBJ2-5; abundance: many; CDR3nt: TGTGCCAGCAGCGTAGAGGGGGACAGGGAGACCCAGTACTTC; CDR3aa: CASSVEGDRETQYF
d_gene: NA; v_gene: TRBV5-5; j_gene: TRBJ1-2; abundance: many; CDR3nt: TGTGCCAGCAGGCGTGGGTCCCTAGTCCTGGGGGTCAAGGACTATGGCTACACCTTC; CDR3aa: CASRRGSLVLGVKDYGYTF
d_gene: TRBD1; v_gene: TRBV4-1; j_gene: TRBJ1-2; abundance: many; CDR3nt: TGCGCCAGCAGCCAAGCAGGGGGCTACTATGGCTACACCTTC; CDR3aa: CASSQAGGYYGYTF
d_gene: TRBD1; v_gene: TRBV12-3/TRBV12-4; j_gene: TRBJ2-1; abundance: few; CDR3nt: TGTGCCAGCAGTTTTGGGGCAGGGGGTTACAATGAGCAGTTCTTC; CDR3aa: CASSFGAGGYNEQFF
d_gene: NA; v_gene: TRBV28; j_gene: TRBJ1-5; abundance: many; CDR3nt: TGTGCCAGCAGTATCATTAATCAGCCCCAGCATTTT; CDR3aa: CASSIINQPQHF
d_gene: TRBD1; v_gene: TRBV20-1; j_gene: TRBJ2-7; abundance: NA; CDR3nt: TGCAGTGCTATAAAGGGGGCTAACGAAGGTGTGCAGTACTTC; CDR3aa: CSAIKGANEGVQYF
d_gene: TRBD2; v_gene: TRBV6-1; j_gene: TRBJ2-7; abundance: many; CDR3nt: TGTGCCAGCAGTGAGGGGCCAGGACTAGCCGAGCAGTACTTC; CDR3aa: CASSEGPGLAEQYF
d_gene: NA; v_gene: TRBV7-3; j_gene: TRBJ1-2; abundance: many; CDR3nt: TGTGCCAGCAGCTTAAGCCGCAGCCCCGAAGTGACCTTC; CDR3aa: CASSLSRSPEVTF
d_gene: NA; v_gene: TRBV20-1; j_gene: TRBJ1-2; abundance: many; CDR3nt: TGCAGTGCTGGGGGACGGAACTATGGCTACACCTTC; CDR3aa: CSAGGRNYGYTF
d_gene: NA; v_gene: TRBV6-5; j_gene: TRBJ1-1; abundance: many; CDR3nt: TGTGCCAGCAGCTCCTGGGCTAACACTGAAGCTTTCTTT; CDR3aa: CASSSWANTEAFF
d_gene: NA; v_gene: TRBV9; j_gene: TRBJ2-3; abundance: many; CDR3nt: TGTGCCATAGAGGACACAGATACGCAGTATTTT; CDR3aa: CAIEDTDTQYF
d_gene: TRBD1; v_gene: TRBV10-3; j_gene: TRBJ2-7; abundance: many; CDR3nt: TGTGCCATCAGTGAGTCGGCAACCGGGACAGGGTCGTACGAGCAGTACTTC; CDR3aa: CAISESATGTGSYEQYF
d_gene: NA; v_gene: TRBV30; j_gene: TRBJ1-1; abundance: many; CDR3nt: TGTGCCTGGAGTACGGGGGTGAACACTGAAGCTTTCTTT; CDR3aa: CAWSTGVNTEAFF
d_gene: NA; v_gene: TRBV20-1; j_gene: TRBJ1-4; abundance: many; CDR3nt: TGCAGTGCTAGAGATCTCGGAGGGGTGTCTAATGAAAAACTGTTTTTT; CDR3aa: CSARDLGGVSNEKLFF
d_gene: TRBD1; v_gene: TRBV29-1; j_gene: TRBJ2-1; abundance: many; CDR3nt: TGCAGCGTTGACCAGGGACAGGGGGCCCGAACATCCCACAATGAGCAGTTCTTC; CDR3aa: CSVDQGQGARTSHNEQFF
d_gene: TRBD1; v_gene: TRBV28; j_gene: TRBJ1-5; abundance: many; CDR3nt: TGTGCCAGCAGCCCGGGACAGGGGAATCAGCCCCAGCATTTT; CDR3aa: CASSPGQGNQPQHF
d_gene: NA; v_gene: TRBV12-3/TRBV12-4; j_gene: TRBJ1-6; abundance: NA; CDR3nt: TGTGCCAGCAGCCCTGACCAGAGAGATTCACCCCTCCACTTT; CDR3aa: CASSPDQRDSPLHF
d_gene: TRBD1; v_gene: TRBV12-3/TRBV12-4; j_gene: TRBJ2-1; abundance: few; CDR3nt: TGTGCCAGCAGTTTAATCGGGACAGCCGGCAATGAGCAGTTCTTC; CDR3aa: CASSLIGTAGNEQFF
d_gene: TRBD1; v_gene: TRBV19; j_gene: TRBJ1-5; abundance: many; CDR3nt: TGTGCCAGTACTCCGACAGGGGGAAGGAATCAGCCCCAGCATTTT; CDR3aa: CASTPTGGRNQPQHF
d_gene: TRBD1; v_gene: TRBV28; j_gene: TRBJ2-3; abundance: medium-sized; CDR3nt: TGTGCCAGCAGTTTATGGGGACAGGGGGCATCTGTAGATACGCAGTATTTT; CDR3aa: CASSLWGQGASVDTQYF
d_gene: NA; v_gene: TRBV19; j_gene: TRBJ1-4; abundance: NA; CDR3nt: TGTGCCAGTAGTGGAAGACACGCGGTTGCAACTAATGAAAAACTGTTTTTT; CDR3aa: CASSGRHAVATNEKLFF
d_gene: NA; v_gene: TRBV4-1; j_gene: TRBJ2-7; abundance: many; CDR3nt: TGCGCCAGCAGCCAAGTTGGGGGGAGCAGGGCACCCTACGAGCAGTACTTC; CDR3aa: CASSQVGGSRAPYEQYF
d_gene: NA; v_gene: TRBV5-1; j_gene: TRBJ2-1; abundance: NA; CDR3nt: TGCGCCAGCAGCCCGGGGACATTAGCTATCTCCTACAATGAGCAGTTCTTC; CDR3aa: CASSPGTLAISYNEQFF
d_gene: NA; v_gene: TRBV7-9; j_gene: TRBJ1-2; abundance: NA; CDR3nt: TGTGCCAGCAGCCGAGTTGGGGGAGGCTATGGCTACACCTTC; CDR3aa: CASSRVGGGYGYTF
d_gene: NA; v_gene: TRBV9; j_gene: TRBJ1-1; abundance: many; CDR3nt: TGTGCCAGCAGCGTAGAAGGGGTGAACACTGAAGCTTTCTTT; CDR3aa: CASSVEGVNTEAFF
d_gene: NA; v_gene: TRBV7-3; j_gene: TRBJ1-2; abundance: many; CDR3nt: TGTGCCAGCAGCCAGACAGGTGGCGCCTATGGCTACACCTTC; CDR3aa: CASSQTGGAYGYTF
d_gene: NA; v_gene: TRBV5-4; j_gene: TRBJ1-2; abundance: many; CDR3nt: TGTGCCAGCAGCTTGATGGCGGGAGTCGGGGATGGCTACACCTTC; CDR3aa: CASSLMAGVGDGYTF
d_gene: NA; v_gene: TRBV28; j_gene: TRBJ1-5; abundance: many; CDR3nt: TGTGCCAGCAGCGCCCAGGGATATCAGCCCCAGCATTTT; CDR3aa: CASSAQGYQPQHF